The rows below give T cell receptor beta chains drawn from one sample of a study of beta chain features in type 1 diabetes. Clones were read by immunoSEQ multiplex PCR, and TCRdb kept only the in-frame ones, dropping some. The sample consists of about 270,000 clones, 14% of them appearing once. The sample comprised naive CD4+ T cells from blood. The receptors come from a man aged 25 to 40 with type 1 diabetes. The CDR3 runs from the conserved cysteine through the conserved F or W. Where a row states a size, it is once, few, many or the class of an expanded clone; other rows omit it.

>15|TRBJ2-7|TRBV5-4|NA
CASSARQGSTYEQYF
>12|TRBJ2-1|TRBV7-9|few
CASSRGNNEQFF
>13|TRBJ2-7|TRBV6-6|NA
CATGEGVTYEQYF
>15|TRBJ2-1|TRBV5-1|NA
CASSLAGDSYNEQFF
>13|TRBJ2-3|TRBV19|NA
CASIPDSADTQYF
>17|TRBJ2-7|TRBV5-1|NA
CASSSRTSGRNSYEQYF
>16|TRBJ2-7|TRBV28|few
CASSPPGTGVAYEQYF
>16|TRBJ2-6|TRBV5-1|NA
CASIRDRDSGANVLTF
>14|TRBJ2-1|TRBV10-3|NA
CAIGTSGSNNEQFF
>14|TRBJ2-7|TRBV7-2|few
CASSPPPGTYEQYF
>15|TRBJ2-7|TRBV7-3|NA
CASSLKLAGSHEQYF
>16|TRBJ1-2|TRBV30|NA
CAWSVGSGPVGYGYTF
>13|TRBJ1-2|TRBV27|NA
CASSLEGRYGYTF
>14|TRBJ2-7|TRBV9|few
CASSGRDLTNEQYF
>14|TRBJ2-5|TRBV6-1|few
CASSPGLAGETQYF
>14|TRBJ1-2|TRBV30|NA
CAWTGTGWNYGYTF
>15|TRBJ2-1|TRBV25-1|NA
CASSVLTSGDNEQFF
>13|TRBJ2-7|TRBV29-1|NA
CSVEDTLAGEQYF
>12|TRBJ1-3|TRBV28|few
CASRVSGNTIYF
>14|TRBJ1-1|TRBV5-1|NA
CASSLKGQNTEAFF
>15|TRBJ2-7|TRBV19|NA
CASSPGGRGALEQYF
>15|TRBJ2-2|TRBV6-6|few
CASSYGTGGTGELFF
>15|TRBJ2-2|TRBV9|NA
CASSPIGANTGELFF